The next 27 T cell receptor beta chains were all read from a single sample in a study of blood T cell repertoires in COVID-19. This table comes from immunoSEQ multiplex PCR, and its TCRdb copy is limited to in-frame clones, with some not included. The table has about 130,000 clones, 85% seen once. The sample comprised peripheral blood. The receptor set was obtained from an elderly woman with acute or convalescent COVID-19.

The V gene is TRBV5-1, the J gene TRBJ2-3; TRBD1 is a possible D gene (6 bases). The CDR3 is 14 residues long. V lost 4 bases and J lost 2, with 11 bases in between. Per germline, CDR1 SGHRS and CDR2 YFSETQ. CDR3 loop: CASSRDTYTDTQYF. CDR3 DNA sequence: TGCGCCAGCAGCCGGGACACGTACACAGATACGCAGTATTTT.

The genes are TRBV6-1 and TRBJ2-2; TRBD1 matches at 7 bases. The J segment lost 11 bases and the V segment lost 2 bases, leaving 5 bases of the junction unmatched. This CDR3 region has 13 residues. Germline V CDR1 and CDR2: MNHNS, SASEGT. The CDR3: CASSESRQGELFF. The CDR3 DNA is TGTGCCAGCAGTGAATCTCGACAGGGCGAGCTGTTTTTT.

This clone was observed once. In DNA, the CDR3 is TGTGCCAGCAGCTACCAACCGGGACAGGGGGCTTCGCGAGGCTACACCTTC. It yields the protein CASSYQPGQGASRGYTF. This chain uses TRBV7-2 with TRBJ1-2, with 12 bases lining up with TRBD1. The CDR3 contains 17 residues. Germline V gene lookup returns CDR1 SGHTA and CDR2 FQGNSA. With 4 bases clipped from V and 8 bases from J, the junction kept 14 bases outside the gene matches.

The chain is built from TRBV28 and TRBJ2-5; the D gene is possibly TRBD1 (6 bases). Between the trimmed V and J ends, which lost 5 bases and 7 bases, there was a span of 20 bases. Germline-derived CDR1 and CDR2 are MDHEN and SYDVKM. The CDR3 is 15 amino acids. CDR3 in amino acids: CASSPPQGPSGTQYF. CDR3 DNA sequence: TGTGCCAGCAGTCCCCCCCAGGGGCCCTCAGGGACCCAGTACTTC.

The table lists this clone with a count of one. The chain is built from TRBV14 and TRBJ1-2, with unresolved D. This CDR3 spans 12 amino acids. The ends were cut back, 3 bases at V and 5 bases at J, with 7 bases in the middle. Germline V lookup: CDR1 SGHDN, CDR2 FVKESK. As DNA, the CDR3 is TGTGCCAGCAGCCAGGCATTTTATGGCTACACCTTC. This gives the protein CASSQAFYGYTF.

The chain is built from TRBV27 and TRBJ1-5; tentatively, D is TRBD1 (5 bases). Germline V gene sequence: CDR1 MNHEY, CDR2 SMNVEV (reference sequence). The CDR3 runs to 17 residues. V dropped 5 bases and J dropped 3 bases, with 20 bases sitting between them. The DNA for the CDR3 is TGTGCCAGCAGTCAGGAACGGGGAACGGGGGACAATCAGCCCCAGCATTTT. Its protein is CASSQERGTGDNQPQHF.

The V and J genes are TRBV28 and TRBJ1-1, with 7 bases identical to TRBD1. The CDR3 totals 14 residues. Per germline, CDR1 MDHEN and CDR2 SYDVKM. V was clipped by 7 bases and J by 1 base; unmatched bases: 6. For the CDR3, the DNA is TGTGCCAGCAAACTACGACAGGGGAACACTGAAGCTTTCTTT. Translated, it gives CASKLRQGNTEAFF. Filled out from reference TRBV28 and TRBJ1-1, the complete variable domain reads DVKVTQSSRYLVKRTGEKVFLECVQDMDHENMFWYRQDPGLGLRLIYFSYDVKMKEKGDIPEGYSVSREKKERFSLILESASTNQTSMYLCASKLRQGNTEAFFGQGTRLTVV.

The chain carries TRBV9 and TRBJ1-4, with D tentatively TRBD1 (5 bases). This CDR3 has 15 amino acids. Germline V gene lookup returns CDR1 SGDLS and CDR2 YYNGEE. With 0 bases removed from V and 7 bases from J, the gap between germline ends came to 13 bases. The CDR3 DNA sequence: TGTGCCAGCAGCGTAGACGGCCAGGGAGGTGAAAAACTGTTTTTT. This codes for CASSVDGQGGEKLFF.

CDR3 sequence: CASSRLGLNTEAFF. CDR3 sequence (DNA): TGTGCCAGCAGCCGCCTTGGCCTGAACACTGAAGCTTTCTTT. V gene TRBV6-5 combines with J gene TRBJ1-1, with D unclear. There are 14 residues in the CDR3. V was pared by 6 bases and J by 0 bases, with 11 bases between. Germline V lookup: CDR1 MNHEY, CDR2 SVGAGI.

The chain joins TRBV12-3 or TRBV12-4 to TRBJ1-5; D uncertain. V was cut by 4 bases and J by 10 bases, with 8 bases left in between. The CDR3 covers 11 residues. CDR3 residues: CASSSGRPQHF. The CDR3 nucleotides are TGTGCCAGCAGTTCGGGGAGACCCCAGCATTTT.

CDR3 protein: CASSNPGYDGYTF. The CDR3 DNA is TGTGCCAGCAGTAATCCAGGGTACGATGGCTACACCTTC. The chain uses TRBV6-5 and TRBJ1-2; D is perhaps TRBD1 (5 bases). Trimming pared 5 bases from V and 6 bases from J, leaving 13 bases between. The CDR3 sequence is 13 residues long. Germline-derived CDR1 and CDR2 are MNHEY and SVGAGI.

The chain employs TRBV5-1 and TRBJ1-5, with 7 nucleotides matching TRBD1. V lost 4 bases, J lost 4 bases, and 5 bases stayed unmatched. The CDR3 covers 14 residues. From germline, CDR1 is SGHRS and CDR2 YFSETQ. CDR3 coding DNA: TGCGCCAGCAGCATTGGACAGGAAAATCAGCCCCAGCATTTT. Protein sequence: CASSIGQENQPQHF.

The rearrangement links TRBV7-8 to TRBJ2-6, with a tentative D call TRBD2 (5 bases). Trimming stripped 5 bases from V and 2 bases from J, with 13 bases between. CDR1 SGHVS and CDR2 FQNEAQ come from the germline V gene. The CDR3 runs to 16 residues. This CDR3 is CASSITSGAGANVLTF. The CDR3 coding sequence is TGTGCCAGCAGCATTACTTCCGGGGCTGGGGCCAACGTCCTGACTTTC.

Comments on this clone: Other nucleotide sequences in the sample specify the same CDR3. The chain carries TRBV18 and TRBJ1-2, with 8 bases fitting TRBD1. Germline CDR1 is KGHSH and CDR2 is LQKENI. The CDR3 sequence is 14 residues long. The V and J ends lost 5 bases and 4 bases, in that order; junction bases with no gene match: 6. CDR3 coding DNA: TGTGCCAGCTCAGCGGGACAGGTCTCCTATGGCTACACCTTC. Encoded protein: CASSAGQVSYGYTF. The variable domain in full, with the rest retrieved from reference TRBV18 and TRBJ1-2, is NAGVMQNPRHLVRRRGQEARLRCSPMKGHSHVYWYRQLPEEGLKFMVYLQKENIIDESGMPKERFSAEFPKEGPSILRIQQVVRGDSAAYFCASSAGQVSYGYTFGSGTRLTVV.

The chain joins TRBV5-1 to TRBJ1-2; D is undetermined. Deletions cut 0 bases from V and 2 bases from J, with 14 bases between. The CDR3 runs 16 residues. From germline, CDR1 is SGHRS and CDR2 YFSETQ. In nucleotides, the CDR3 is TGCGCCAGCAGCTTGGCCCTAAGTACAGAGAACTATGGCTACACCTTC. Its translation is CASSLALSTENYGYTF.

The chain is built from TRBV5-4 and TRBJ2-3, with 10 nucleotides matching TRBD1. Germline CDR1 is SGHNT and CDR2 is YYREEE (reference sequence). This CDR3 is built from 14 residues. The V and J ends lost 4 bases and 5 bases, in that order; junction bases with no gene match: 4. Here the CDR3 reads CASSEGQGIDTQYF. The CDR3 nucleotides read TGTGCCAGCAGCGAGGGACAGGGGATAGATACGCAGTATTTT.

The genes are TRBV18 and TRBJ1-2, with D perhaps matching TRBD1 (6 bases). CDR1 is KGHSH and CDR2 is LQKENI in the germline V gene. The length of the CDR3 is 14 residues. V gave up 0 bases and J gave up 6 bases, with 11 bases separating them. This CDR3 is CASSPPEAGDGYTF. The DNA of the CDR3 is TGTGCCAGCTCACCACCGGAAGCAGGGGATGGCTACACCTTC.

This chain joins TRBV7-9 and TRBJ2-1, with 8 bases aligning to TRBD1. V was pared by 1 base and J by 4 bases, with 3 bases of the junction left unmatched. CDR1 SEHNR and CDR2 FQNEAQ come from the germline V gene (reference sequence). The CDR3 has 15 amino acids. CDR3: CASSLGTGPYNEQFF. The CDR3 DNA reads TGTGCCAGCAGCTTAGGGACAGGGCCGTACAATGAGCAGTTCTTC.

The genes are TRBV11-2 and TRBJ1-1; maybe TRBD1 (6 bases). Per the germline V gene, CDR1 is SGHAT and CDR2 is FQNNGV. The CDR3 spans 14 residues. The ends were cut back, 6 bases at V and 5 bases at J, with 16 bases in the middle. For the CDR3, the DNA is TGTGCCAGCAGATCAAACAGGGTCGATACTGAAGCTTTCTTT. It translates to CASRSNRVDTEAFF.

The chain carries TRBV4-1 and TRBJ1-2; TRBD1 is a possible D gene (5 bases). The length of the CDR3 is 14 residues. Trimming stripped 0 bases from V and 8 bases from J, with 13 bases between. Germline V lookup: CDR1 MGHRA, CDR2 YSYEKL. CDR3 amino acids: CASSQDGAKGGYTF. For the CDR3, the DNA is TGCGCCAGCAGCCAAGATGGGGCAAAAGGAGGCTACACCTTC.

The genes are TRBV19 and TRBJ2-1; 7 bases agree with TRBD2. CDR3 length: 15 residues. Looked up from germline, CDR1 is LNHDA and CDR2 is SQIVND (reference sequence). After removal of 7 bases from V and 2 bases from J, the junction contained 8 bases not matched to a gene. The CDR3 bases are TGTGCCAGTAATTGGATTGGGGGGGCCTACAATGAGCAGTTCTTC. The encoded protein is CASNWIGGAYNEQFF.

CDR3: CASSPQAGGFVDTQYF. The CDR3 DNA follows: TGTGCCAGCAGCCCCCAAGCGGGGGGGTTCGTCGATACGCAGTATTTT. V and J are TRBV3-1 (or the pseudogene TRBV3-2) and TRBJ2-3, with 10 bases aligning to TRBD2. The CDR3 is made up of 16 amino acids. The trim removed 4 bases at V and 6 bases at J, leaving 10 bases unmatched. Looked up from germline, CDR1 is LGHDT and CDR2 is YNNKEL (reference sequence).

The V and J genes are TRBV3-1 (or the pseudogene TRBV3-2) and TRBJ1-2; no firm D call. This CDR3 contains 14 residues. V lost 4 bases, J lost 1 base, and 10 bases lay in between. CDR1 is LGHDT and CDR2 is YNNKEL in the germline V gene (reference sequence). The CDR3 is CASSPFGSNYGYTF. The CDR3, as DNA: TGTGCCAGCAGCCCCTTTGGCAGTAACTATGGCTACACCTTC.

This chain uses TRBV7-3 with TRBJ2-5, with D tentatively TRBD1 (5 bases). This CDR3 region has 13 residues. Deletions cut 5 bases from V and 5 bases from J, with 12 bases between. Germline CDR1 and CDR2: SGHTA and FQGTGA. The CDR3 region is CASSPMGRETQYF. CDR3 in DNA: TGTGCCAGCAGCCCAATGGGGCGGGAGACCCAGTACTTC.

The chain carries TRBV27 and TRBJ1-3; the D gene is possibly TRBD1 (5 bases). The CDR3 totals 14 residues. Between the trimmed V and J ends, which lost 4 bases and 1 base, there was a span of 8 bases. Germline CDR1 MNHEY, CDR2 SMNVEV (reference sequence). The CDR3 loop is CASSSGDSGNTIYF. The DNA of the CDR3 is TGTGCCAGCAGTTCGGGGGATTCTGGAAACACCATATATTTT.

The chain joins TRBV18 to TRBJ1-6; 8 bases align to TRBD1. Germline-derived CDR1 and CDR2 are KGHSH and LQKENI. CDR3 size: 13 residues. V was pared by 9 bases and J by 9 bases, with 7 bases of the junction left unmatched. The CDR3 protein is CARVDREGSPLHF. The CDR3 DNA reads as TGTGCCAGAGTGGACAGGGAAGGTTCACCCCTCCACTTT.

The chain links TRBV5-1 to TRBJ1-6; D not certain. V dropped 3 bases and J dropped 7 bases, with 14 bases sitting between them. Germline CDR1 reads SGHRS; CDR2 reads YFSETQ. This CDR3 comprises 15 residues. CDR3 DNA: TGCGCCAGCAGCTCCGCGGGTTGGACCAATTCACCCCTCCACTTT. It specifies CASSSAGWTNSPLHF.